A selection of T cell receptor beta chains follows, all from one sample in a study of blood T cell repertoires in COVID-19. Clones were sequenced by immunoSEQ multiplex PCR, and TCRdb holds only the in-frame ones, with some missing. The sample includes 110,000 or so clones, 87% of them seen just once. Input material: peripheral blood. These receptors originate from a human donor in a cohort sampled during active COVID-19. Each CDR3 is given with its conserved first and last residue. A D gene is named only where the DNA matches it firmly. Size is stated for part of the rows, as once, few or many counts, or as a class when the clone is expanded.

size | J | D | V | CDR3 | DNA
- | TRBJ1-2 | - | TRBV9 | CASTWGGDGSYGYTF | TGTGCCAGCACCTGGGGGGGGGACGGCAGCTATGGCTACACCTTC
- | TRBJ1-5 | TRBD1 | TRBV19 | CASSTQGAGQPQHF | TGTGCCAGTAGTACCCAGGGGGCGGGTCAGCCCCAGCATTTT
- | TRBJ1-1 | - | TRBV6-6 | CASSPTGRALLNTEAFF | TGTGCCAGCAGTCCGACCGGCAGGGCACTACTGAACACTGAAGCTTTCTTT
- | TRBJ1-1 | TRBD1 | TRBV5-4 | CASSQKTGMPTEAFF | TGTGCCAGCAGCCAGAAGACAGGGATGCCCACTGAAGCTTTCTTT
- | TRBJ1-2 | - | TRBV7-9 | CASSPQVRVYGYTF | TGTGCCAGCAGCCCCCAGGTCAGGGTATATGGCTACACCTTC
- | TRBJ2-5 | - | TRBV7-2 | CASSQKAGEETQYF | TGTGCCAGCAGCCAGAAGGCAGGGGAAGAGACCCAGTACTTC
- | TRBJ1-1 | - | TRBV11-2 | CASSPDIRTEAFF | TGTGCCAGCAGCCCGGACATCCGCACTGAAGCTTTCTTT
few | TRBJ1-3 | TRBD1 | TRBV7-9 | CASSAIRGSSGNTIYF | TGTGCCAGCAGCGCAATCAGGGGGAGCTCTGGAAACACCATATATTTT
- | TRBJ1-6 | - | TRBV3-1/TRBV3-2 | CASSQGVSASNSPLHF | TGTGCCAGCAGCCAAGGTGTGAGTGCGAGTAATTCACCCCTCCACTTT
- | TRBJ1-6 | - | TRBV7-9 | CASSSESSYNSPLHF | TGTGCCAGCAGCTCTGAGAGCTCCTATAATTCACCCCTCCACTTT
- | TRBJ2-3 | - | TRBV5-4 | CASSFWTVTDTQYF | TGTGCCAGCAGCTTCTGGACAGTCACAGATACGCAGTATTTT
- | TRBJ1-4 | TRBD1 | TRBV7-8 | CASSLPGTGVWETNEKLFF | TGTGCCAGCAGCTTACCCGGGACAGGGGTTTGGGAAACTAATGAAAAACTGTTTTTT
few | TRBJ1-6 | TRBD1 | TRBV7-9 | CASSERGLGNSPLHF | TGTGCCAGCAGCGAAAGGGGGCTGGGTAATTCACCCCTCCACTTT
once | TRBJ2-2 | - | TRBV3-1/TRBV3-2 | CASKREITGELFF | TGTGCCAGCAAGAGGGAAATCACCGGGGAGCTGTTTTTT
- | TRBJ2-3 | TRBD2 | TRBV3-1/TRBV3-2 | CASSRAGASTDTQYF | TGTGCCAGCAGCCGAGCGGGGGCTAGCACAGATACGCAGTATTTT
- | TRBJ2-5 | TRBD1 | TRBV5-4 | CASSSRDRGGQETQYF | TGTGCCAGCAGCTCCAGGGACAGGGGGGGACAAGAGACCCAGTACTTC
- | TRBJ1-5 | - | TRBV12-3/TRBV12-4 | CASSPGINQPQHF | TGTGCCAGCAGTCCAGGGATCAATCAGCCCCAGCATTTT
- | TRBJ2-7 | TRBD1 | TRBV6-5 | CASSSPGGNYYEQYF | TGTGCCAGCAGTTCCCCAGGGGGAAACTACTACGAGCAGTACTTC
- | TRBJ2-3 | - | TRBV11-3 | CASSIRQEDPDTQYF | TGTGCCAGCAGCATAAGACAGGAGGACCCAGATACGCAGTATTTT
- | TRBJ2-7 | TRBD1 | TRBV7-2 | CASSKGTGRNEQYF | TGTGCCAGCAGCAAGGGGACAGGGAGAAACGAGCAGTACTTC
once | TRBJ2-4 | - | TRBV5-1 | CASSLGVGGGAADIQYF | TGCGCCAGCAGCTTGGGGGTTGGCGGGGGCGCGGCGGACATTCAGTACTTC
- | TRBJ2-2 | TRBD2 | TRBV19 | CATKTGRATDTGELFF | TGTGCCACCAAAACCGGGAGGGCCACGGACACCGGGGAGCTGTTTTTT
- | TRBJ1-2 | - | TRBV21-1 | CASSTNRANYGYTF | TGTGCCAGCAGCACTAACAGGGCTAACTATGGCTACACCTTC
- | TRBJ2-7 | - | TRBV9 | CASSVGHPRESYEQYF | TGTGCCAGCAGCGTAGGACACCCGCGTGAGTCCTACGAGCAGTACTTC
few | TRBJ2-7 | - | TRBV7-9 | CASSRGLSSGDEQYF | TGTGCCAGCAGCAGGGGACTCTCAAGTGGCGACGAGCAGTACTTC
- | TRBJ1-5 | TRBD1 | TRBV6-6 | CASKPQGGLDQPQHF | TGTGCCAGCAAACCCCAGGGGGGCTTAGATCAGCCCCAGCATTTT
- | TRBJ1-4 | - | TRBV7-6 | CASSPRRGVEKLFF | TGTGCCAGCAGCCCAAGACGTGGAGTCGAAAAACTGTTTTTT
- | TRBJ1-5 | TRBD1 | TRBV11-2 | CASSLDRGGQPQHF | TGTGCCAGCAGCCTGGACAGGGGTGGTCAGCCCCAGCATTTT
- | TRBJ2-1 | TRBD2 | TRBV14 | CASSRREGFSQFF | TGTGCCAGCAGCCGCCGGGAGGGATTTTCCCAGTTCTTC
few | TRBJ1-6 | TRBD1 | TRBV27 | CASSLRQGGGSYNSPLHF | TGTGCCAGCAGTCTCAGACAGGGTGGCGGGTCCTATAATTCACCCCTCCACTTT
once | TRBJ2-2 | - | TRBV28 | CASRYRDTGELFF | TGTGCCAGCAGGTACAGGGACACCGGGGAGCTGTTTTTT